This T cell receptor (beta chain) was recorded in a study of T cell repertoires in cytomegalovirus infection. In the study overall: CMV infection and matching HLA type were both indicated by public TCR beta signatures.

In TCRdb, the reads were re-called with MiXCR into one record per CDR3 protein. The data hold 200,000 or so distinct CDR3 sequences, with roughly 20% observed a single time. General study results and limits: Carriage of CMV together with the relevant HLA was identifiable through cumulative public TCR beta family frequency. The ex vivo response showed dominance by HLA-C-restricted CMV-specific TCR beta clonotypes.

Germline V gene data show CDR1 as SGHTA and CDR2 as FQGNSA. This CDR3 has 13 residues. V dropped 5 bases and J dropped 6 bases, with 11 bases sitting between them. This clonotype was counted at least ten times. What it binds is not known. The clonotype comes from a human donor in good health (CMV status not recorded). Some clones in this sample may be carry-over from other donors' samples. The chain is built from TRBV7-2 and TRBJ2-1; maybe TRBD1 (6 bases). Source material: PBMCs. The CDR3 loop is CASSTQQGNEQFF. The CDR3 nucleotides are TGTGCCAGCAGCACCCAACAGGGCAATGAGCAGTTCTTC.